This is a list of T cell receptor beta chains from one sample in a study of blood T cell repertoires in COVID-19. Profiled with immunoSEQ multiplex PCR; TCRdb holds only in-frame clones, not every one. The sample shows a few hundred thousand clones, around nine tenths of them seen only once. Sequencing was done on a sample of PBMCs or T cells enriched from blood (not recorded which). The receptors come from a woman between 35 and 50 years old who had recovered from COVID-19. Each CDR3 is given with its conserved first and last residue. A D gene is named only where the DNA matches it firmly. Clone size is shown for a subset of rows, as once, few, many or a class of expanded clone.

TRBJ2-3	-	-	TRBV7-3	CASSLTVFSDTQYF	TGTGCCAGCAGCTTAACCGTTTTTTCAGATACGCAGTATTTT
TRBJ2-7	TRBD1	-	TRBV3-1/TRBV3-2	CASSDRGSYEQYF	TGTGCCAGCAGCGACAGGGGCTCCTACGAGCAGTACTTC
TRBJ1-6	TRBD1	-	TRBV9	CASSATGALYNSPLHF	TGTGCCAGCAGCGCCACAGGGGCCCTCTATAATTCACCCCTCCACTTT
TRBJ1-2	-	-	TRBV28	CASTPSYNYGYTF	TGTGCCAGCACTCCCTCTTATAACTATGGCTACACCTTC
TRBJ1-2	TRBD1	-	TRBV19	CASSIENRGAGYTF	TGTGCCAGTAGTATAGAAAACAGGGGAGCTGGCTACACCTTC
TRBJ1-1	-	-	TRBV6-6	CASRQQGNTEAFF	TGTGCCAGCAGACAACAGGGGAACACTGAAGCTTTCTTT
TRBJ2-1	-	-	TRBV29-1	CSVDVRSSYNEQFF	TGCAGCGTTGACGTGCGGAGCTCCTACAATGAGCAGTTCTTC
TRBJ2-3	-	-	TRBV21-1	CASSKDNPGQVEAGLTDTQYF	TGTGCCAGCAGCAAAGACAATCCGGGACAGGTGGAAGCCGGTCTCACAGATACGCAGTATTTT
TRBJ2-1	-	-	TRBV19	CASSIINEQFF	TGTGCCAGTAGTATAATAAATGAGCAGTTCTTC
TRBJ1-2	-	once	TRBV25-1	CASSASGGAAGYTF	TGTGCCAGCAGTGCCTCCGGGGGGGCTGCTGGCTACACCTTC
TRBJ2-7	-	-	TRBV29-1	CSVRQASYEQYF	TGCAGCGTTCGACAGGCCTCCTACGAGCAGTACTTC
TRBJ2-7	-	-	TRBV5-4	CASSLVRGGAGEQYF	TGTGCCAGCAGCTTGGTACGTGGGGGGGCGGGCGAGCAGTACTTC
TRBJ1-3	-	-	TRBV27	CASSLSGSGNTIYF	TGTGCCAGCAGTTTAAGCGGCTCTGGAAACACCATATATTTT
TRBJ2-7	-	once	TRBV15	CATSRELDITYEQYF	TGTGCCACCAGCAGAGAGTTAGACATTACCTACGAGCAGTACTTC
TRBJ2-1	-	few	TRBV11-2	CASSIDSVEQFF	TGTGCCAGCAGCATCGACAGTGTTGAGCAGTTCTTC
TRBJ2-7	TRBD1	once	TRBV27	CASSFVQGFLREQYF	TGTGCCAGCAGTTTTGTACAGGGGTTTCTTCGCGAGCAGTACTTC
TRBJ1-6	TRBD1	-	TRBV2	CASSVDRAGDSPLHF	TGTGCCAGCAGTGTTGACAGGGCAGGGGATTCACCCCTCCACTTT
TRBJ2-7	TRBD2	-	TRBV5-6	CASSLTAGGAHYEQYF	TGTGCCAGCAGCTTAACAGCGGGAGGTGCACACTACGAGCAGTACTTC
TRBJ2-5	-	-	TRBV9	CASSVTGFNQETQYF	TGTGCCAGCAGCGTAACCGGGTTCAACCAAGAGACCCAGTACTTC
TRBJ2-7	-	once	TRBV4-3	CASSQVAGSTYEQYF	TGCGCCAGCAGCCAAGTGGCAGGTTCTACCTACGAGCAGTACTTC
TRBJ1-1	TRBD1	-	TRBV9	CASSVDGQGEAFF	TGTGCCAGCAGCGTAGATGGACAGGGTGAAGCTTTCTTT
TRBJ2-1	TRBD1	-	TRBV5-6	CASGDRTYNEQFF	TGTGCCAGCGGGGACAGGACCTACAATGAGCAGTTCTTC
TRBJ2-2	-	-	TRBV19	CASRVWRNTGELFF	TGTGCCAGTAGGGTCTGGAGGAACACCGGGGAGCTGTTTTTT
TRBJ1-5	-	-	TRBV7-8	CASSEWRVPSTYSNQPQHF	TGTGCCAGCAGCGAATGGAGGGTTCCCTCAACGTATAGCAATCAGCCCCAGCATTTT
TRBJ1-3	-	-	TRBV5-8	CASSLDGGPSGNTIYF	TGTGCCAGCAGCTTGGACGGGGGTCCCTCTGGAAACACCATATATTTT
TRBJ1-3	TRBD1	-	TRBV5-1	CASSLGQGDGNTIYF	TGCGCCAGCAGCTTAGGACAGGGGGATGGAAACACCATATATTTT
TRBJ1-1	-	-	TRBV29-1	CSLRPGVQATEAFF	TGCAGCTTAAGGCCAGGGGTTCAGGCCACTGAAGCTTTCTTT
TRBJ1-4	-	-	TRBV3-1/TRBV3-2	CASSPEARETNEKLFF	TGTGCCAGCAGCCCAGAGGCGAGGGAAACTAATGAAAAACTGTTTTTT
TRBJ2-5	TRBD1	-	TRBV4-3	CASSPGTGGRETQYF	TGCGCCAGCAGCCCCGGGACAGGGGGCCGTGAGACCCAGTACTTC
TRBJ1-4	TRBD1	-	TRBV7-2	CASSLAWTGGGGKLFF	TGTGCCAGCAGCTTAGCTTGGACAGGGGGCGGGGGAAAACTGTTTTTT
TRBJ1-2	-	-	TRBV21-1	CASITTGIPFYGYTF	TGTGCCAGCATCACTACAGGGATCCCCTTCTATGGCTACACCTTC
TRBJ2-2	TRBD2	once	TRBV5-4	CASSEAGDGTGELFF	TGTGCCAGCAGCGAAGCGGGGGACGGCACCGGGGAGCTGTTTTTT
TRBJ2-7	-	-	TRBV12-3/TRBV12-4	CASSFGVSYEQYF	TGTGCCAGCAGTTTCGGGGTTTCCTACGAGCAGTACTTC
TRBJ1-2	-	-	TRBV12-3/TRBV12-4	CASSSGTENGYTF	TGTGCCAGCAGTTCCGGGACTGAGAATGGCTACACCTTC
TRBJ2-7	-	-	TRBV12-3/TRBV12-4	CASSTSGVGEQYF	TGTGCCAGCAGTACCTCAGGGGTGGGGGAGCAGTACTTC
TRBJ2-1	-	-	TRBV11-2	CASSLQGTLGNEQFF	TGTGCCAGCAGCTTACAGGGGACCCTAGGGAATGAGCAGTTCTTC
TRBJ2-5	-	-	TRBV30	CAWGGSREETQYF	TGTGCCTGGGGAGGAAGCAGGGAAGAGACCCAGTACTTC
TRBJ2-1	-	-	TRBV27	CASSPLASSYNEQFF	TGTGCCAGCAGTCCGTTAGCTAGCTCCTACAATGAGCAGTTCTTC
TRBJ2-2	TRBD2	-	TRBV9	CASSVGTSISGELFF	TGTGCCAGCAGCGTAGGGACTAGCATTAGCGGGGAGCTGTTTTTT
TRBJ1-5	-	-	TRBV10-3	CAISDGTPGNQPQHF	TGTGCCATCAGTGATGGGACACCCGGTAATCAGCCCCAGCATTTT
TRBJ1-1	-	-	TRBV6-5	CASSYTLTGENTEAFF	TGTGCCAGCAGTTACACCCTGACAGGAGAGAACACTGAAGCTTTCTTT
TRBJ1-1	-	once	TRBV2	CASSEGRGGTEAFF	TGTGCCAGCAGTGAGGGTCGGGGGGGCACTGAAGCTTTCTTT
TRBJ1-2	-	-	TRBV9	CASSVRANYGYTF	TGTGCCAGCAGCGTTCGGGCTAACTATGGCTACACCTTC
TRBJ2-1	TRBD2	-	TRBV27	CASSPTPGLVYNEQFF	TGTGCCAGCAGTCCTACCCCCGGACTAGTCTACAATGAGCAGTTCTTC
TRBJ2-7	TRBD2	once	TRBV28	CASRRTSGGAYEQYF	TGTGCCAGCAGGAGGACTAGCGGGGGGGCCTACGAGCAGTACTTC
TRBJ2-1	TRBD2	-	TRBV29-1	CSGTSGTPDEQFF	TGCAGCGGTACTAGCGGGACCCCAGATGAGCAGTTCTTC
TRBJ2-3	TRBD1	-	TRBV11-3	CASSSGTGNYGTDTQYF	TGTGCCAGCAGCAGCGGGACAGGGAACTATGGCACAGATACGCAGTATTTT
TRBJ2-1	TRBD2	-	TRBV6-5	CASSPGLEYNEQFF	TGTGCCAGCAGTCCGGGACTAGAATACAATGAGCAGTTCTTC
TRBJ2-5	-	-	TRBV9	CASSTQGLSETQYF	TGTGCCAGCAGCACCCAGGGTTTGTCGGAGACCCAGTACTTC
TRBJ2-3	-	once	TRBV5-1	CASSFPTSPEGGTQYF	TGCGCCAGCAGCTTCCCGACTAGCCCGGAGGGGGGTACGCAGTATTTT
TRBJ2-2	-	-	TRBV7-2	CASSLVMRAGELFF	TGTGCCAGCAGCTTAGTGATGAGGGCCGGGGAGCTGTTTTTT
TRBJ2-2	-	-	TRBV7-2	CASSPGGVAYTGELFF	TGTGCCAGCAGCCCGGGCGGGGTGGCCTACACCGGGGAGCTGTTTTTT
TRBJ2-7	TRBD2	-	TRBV11-3	CASSLGLAGNLPGEQYF	TGTGCCAGCAGCTTAGGGCTAGCGGGAAACCTCCCTGGGGAGCAGTACTTC
TRBJ2-7	TRBD1	-	TRBV7-6	CASSPMQGAGYEQYF	TGTGCCAGCAGCCCTATGCAGGGGGCGGGGTACGAGCAGTACTTC
TRBJ2-1	-	-	TRBV24-1	CATSDPLTGGQFF	TGTGCCACCAGTGATCCCCTCACTGGCGGGCAGTTCTTC
TRBJ2-3	-	-	TRBV11-3	CASSLDSTDTQYF	TGTGCCAGCAGCTTAGACTCCACAGATACGCAGTATTTT
TRBJ2-3	-	-	TRBV14	CASSLGLAVHTDTQYF	TGTGCCAGCAGCCTGGGTTTGGCGGTGCACACAGATACGCAGTATTTT
TRBJ1-5	-	-	TRBV6-5	CASSPGWGNQPQHF	TGTGCCAGCAGTCCCGGGTGGGGCAATCAGCCCCAGCATTTT